Below, 10 T cell receptor beta chains from the same sample are listed, as sequenced in a study of control samples from healthy donors and cancer patients. Here immunoSEQ multiplex PCR was the method, and the copy in TCRdb shows in-frame clones only, minus some. This sample has under 150,000 clones, with over 90% found just once. The source material was blood. These receptors all stem from a man aged 30-40 years in good health.

The rearrangement uses TRBV5-4 and TRBJ1-2; TRBD1 matches at 8 bases. Per germline, CDR1 SGHNT and CDR2 YYREEE (reference sequence). After removal of 5 bases from V and 4 bases from J, the junction contained 4 bases not matched to a gene. The CDR3 is made up of 13 amino acids. The CDR3 bases are TGTGCCAGCAGGATAACAGGGGGCTATGGCTACACCTTC. This encodes CASRITGGYGYTF.

This clone occurred a few times. This chain joins TRBV10-2 and TRBJ1-4, with 7 bases lining up with TRBD1. From germline, CDR1 is WSHSY and CDR2 SAAADI. The CDR3 has 17 amino acids. V gave up 5 bases and J gave up 7 bases; unmatched junction bases: 16. This CDR3 reads CASSSRQGRQNLEKLFF. The CDR3 DNA reads TGCGCCAGCAGTTCCCGACAGGGACGTCAAAACCTTGAAAAACTGTTTTTT.

The chain uses TRBV15 and TRBJ1-1; TRBD1 is a possible D gene (6 bases). The CDR3 has 15 amino acids. Germline CDR1 reads LNHNV; CDR2 reads YYDKDF (reference sequence). V was pared by 2 bases and J by 11 bases, with 21 bases between. The CDR3 loop is CATSRPGLPGARAFF. DNA for the CDR3: TGTGCCACCAGCAGACCGGGCCTCCCGGGGGCACGTGCTTTCTTT.

The rearrangement links TRBV9 to TRBJ1-1; tentative D call: TRBD1 (6 bases). V lost 1 base and J lost 11, with 15 bases in between. CDR3 length equals 13 residues. Germline V CDR1 and CDR2: SGDLS, YYNGEE. The CDR3 nucleotides are TGTGCCAGCAGCGTACGGCAGGACAGCTGGGCTTTCTTT. It specifies CASSVRQDSWAFF.

A word on this clone: Because it lacks the conserved phenylalanine or tryptophan at the end, this CDR3 is likely a read error. The DNA is left out, because the CDR3 cannot be placed on it with certainty; the CDR3 is given as TCRdb lists it. The chain recombines TRBV28 with TRBJ2-7; no DNA check was done on the table's D call, TRBD1. The CDR3 sequence runs 11 residues, both termini included. The germline CDR1 and CDR2 sequences are MDHEN and SYDVKM. The CDR3 is CASSSLDRVRI.

The genes are TRBV27 and TRBJ1-2; D perhaps matches TRBD1 (5 bases). This CDR3 has 14 residues. V gave up 5 bases and J gave up 0 bases, with 10 bases separating them. Per germline, CDR1 MNHEY and CDR2 SMNVEV (reference sequence). The CDR3 nucleotides are TGTGCCAGCAGTCCGACAGCCGCTAACTATGGCTACACCTTC. Translation gives CASSPTAANYGYTF.

Note on this clone: This may be a read error: a much more frequent sequence differs by one nucleotide. The chain has TRBV5-5 and TRBJ2-7; D is perhaps TRBD2 (6 bases). V was pared by 2 bases and J by 3 bases, with 6 bases between. The CDR3 has 12 amino acids. CDR1 is SGHKS and CDR2 is YYEKEE in the germline V gene (reference sequence). CDR3 DNA sequence: TGTGCCAGCAGCTTCGGGGGCTACGAGCAGTACTTC. Encoded protein: CASSFGGYEQYF. The complete variable domain, with remaining parts taken from reference TRBV5-5 and TRBJ2-7, reads DAGVTQSPTHLIKTRGQQVTLRCSPISGHKSVSWYQQVLGQGPQFIFQYYEKEERGRGNFPDRFSARQFPNYSSELNVNALLLGDSALYLCASSFGGYEQYFGPGTRLTVT.

The rearrangement joins TRBV28 to TRBJ1-5; no definite D call. V dropped 3 bases and J dropped 1 base, with 7 bases sitting between them. CDR1 is MDHEN and CDR2 is SYDVKM in the germline V gene. This CDR3 has 14 residues. The CDR3 is CASSFGGSNQPQHF. CDR3 DNA: TGTGCCAGCAGTTTTGGCGGGAGCAATCAGCCCCAGCATTTT.

The V and J genes are TRBV28 and TRBJ1-6; the D gene is possibly TRBD1 (6 bases). V lost 10 bases to trimming and J lost 9 bases, with 13 bases between them. The CDR3 spans 12 residues. Germline V gene data show CDR1 as MDHEN and CDR2 as SYDVKM. DNA for the CDR3: TGTGCCACCCTGACAGGACTTTCACCCCTCCACTTT. It translates to CATLTGLSPLHF.

The chain employs TRBV7-9 and TRBJ1-1; D uncertain. The CDR3 has 11 amino acids. Germline V gene sequence: CDR1 SEHNR, CDR2 FQNEAQ (reference sequence). V was pared by 1 base and J by 6 bases, with 3 bases between. In DNA, the CDR3 is TGTGCCAGCAGCTTAGATGCTGAAGCTTTCTTT. This encodes CASSLDAEAFF.